Listed here are 24 T cell receptor beta chains from one sample, sequenced in a study of blood T cell repertoires in COVID-19. The protocol was immunoSEQ multiplex PCR, while the TCRdb copy is restricted to in-frame clones and leaves out a portion. The sample lists 50,000 to 80,000 clones, around 76% occurring once. Material: peripheral blood. The receptors here all came from a human donor in a cohort sampled during active COVID-19.

This clone has a handful of counts. This rearrangement joins TRBV9 to TRBJ2-3, with 8 positions matching TRBD2. J was trimmed by 6 bases and V by 0 bases; bases with no gene match: 3. Germline V gene sequence: CDR1 SGDLS, CDR2 YYNGEE. There are 14 residues in the CDR3. CDR3 in amino acids: CASSVDGGADTQYF. In DNA form, the CDR3 reads TGTGCCAGCAGCGTAGACGGGGGGGCCGATACGCAGTATTTT.

The chain carries TRBV5-6 and TRBJ2-2; unclear D gene. This CDR3 has 14 residues. Germline CDR1 is SGHDT and CDR2 is YYEEEE. The V end lost 0 bases, the J end lost 1 base, and 4 bases lay between the germline ends. Written as DNA, the CDR3 is TGTGCCAGCAGCTTGGGACAGAACACCGGGGAGCTGTTTTTT. It is translated as CASSLGQNTGELFF.

The CDR3: CASSLGLPTQETQYF. The DNA for the CDR3 is TGTGCCAGCAGCTTGGGACTGCCTACCCAAGAGACCCAGTACTTC. This chain links TRBV7-2 with TRBJ2-5; perhaps TRBD2 as D (6 bases). Deletions cut 3 bases from V and 1 base from J, with 12 bases between. The CDR3 contains 15 residues. The germline V gene encodes CDR1 SGHTA and CDR2 FQGNSA. The full variable domain, completed using reference TRBV7-2 and TRBJ2-5, is GAGVSQSPSNKVTEKGKDVELRCDPISGHTALYWYRQSLGQGLEFLIYFQGNSAPDKSGLPSDRFSAERTGGSVSTLTIQRTQQEDSAVYLCASSLGLPTQETQYFGPGTRLLVL.

This rearrangement joins TRBV2 to TRBJ1-4; TRBD1 agrees at 11 bases. The V and J ends lost 8 bases and 7 bases, in that order; junction bases with no gene match: 6. Germline CDR1 and CDR2: SNHLY and FYNNEI. The CDR3 contains 14 residues. The CDR3 is CASRGQGGREKLFF. CDR3 nucleotides: TGTGCCAGCCGGGGACAGGGGGGACGTGAAAAACTGTTTTTT. Using reference TRBV2 and TRBJ1-4 for the parts outside the CDR3, the full variable domain is EPEVTQTPSHQVTQMGQEVILRCVPISNHLYFYWYRQILGQKVEFLVSFYNNEISEKSEIFDDQFSVERPDGSNFTLKIRSTKLEDSAMYFCASRGQGGREKLFFGSGTQLSVL.

This clone occurred once. The chain has TRBV6-1 and TRBJ2-2, with D possibly being TRBD2 (5 bases). Germline-derived CDR1 and CDR2 are MNHNS and SASEGT. With 2 bases removed from V and 5 bases from J, the gap between germline ends came to 12 bases. There are 15 residues in the CDR3. DNA of the CDR3: TGTGCCAGCAGTGAATCCGGGGTGGGGACCGGGGAGCTGTTTTTT. Amino acids: CASSESGVGTGELFF.

This sequence joins TRBV7-9 and TRBJ2-2, with D unresolved. Trimming shortened V by 6 bases and J by 6 bases, and 11 bases separated the two germline ends. The CDR3 has 13 amino acids. The germline gives CDR1 SEHNR, CDR2 FQNEAQ (reference sequence). CDR3 sequence reads: CASSPTGPGELFF. In DNA, the CDR3 is TGTGCCAGCAGTCCCACGGGTCCCGGGGAGCTGTTTTTT.

This clone was seen only once. J is TRBJ1-5 and V is TRBV30; tentatively, D is TRBD1 (5 bases). Looked up from germline, CDR1 is GTSNPN and CDR2 is SVGIG (reference sequence). V was cut by 1 base and J by 12 bases, with 10 bases left in between. The CDR3 spans 11 residues. CDR3 DNA: TGTGCCTGGAGTGGGGGGGGAAACCAGCATTTT. Translated, it gives CAWSGGGNQHF.

This sequence joins TRBV18 and TRBJ2-7, with TRBD1 as a possible D gene (5 bases). The CDR3 runs 12 residues. V was shortened by 3 bases and J by 5 bases, with 8 bases between the two germline ends. Germline CDR1 and CDR2: KGHSH and LQKENI. The CDR3 DNA reads as TGTGCCAGCTCACCTAACAGGAACGAGCAGTACTTC. Translating gives CASSPNRNEQYF.

The V call is TRBV6-2 or TRBV6-3, the J call TRBJ1-1; D is ambiguous. The CDR3 totals 13 residues. CDR1 and CDR2 (germline): MNHEY, SVGEGT. The V and J ends lost 4 bases and 8 bases respectively, with 14 bases between them. The CDR3 bases are TGTGCCAGCAGTTCGACTTCGGAGCGGGAAGCTTTCTTT. Amino acids: CASSSTSEREAFF.

This chain joins TRBV28 and TRBJ2-6, with D tentatively TRBD2 (7 bases). This CDR3 is 16 amino acids long. Germline CDR1 MDHEN, CDR2 SYDVKM. Trimming pared 9 bases from V and 4 bases from J, leaving 19 bases between. The CDR3 spells CASEGGGTGGANVLTF. CDR3 bases: TGTGCCAGTGAGGGGGGGGGCACCGGAGGGGCCAACGTCCTGACTTTC.

The genes are TRBV10-3 and TRBJ1-2; no firm D call. Germline lookup yields CDR1 ENHRY and CDR2 SYGVKD. This CDR3 has 15 residues. V was pared by 0 bases and J by 5 bases, with 13 bases between. The CDR3 loop reads CAISESGVELYGYTF. Written as DNA, the CDR3 is TGTGCCATCAGTGAGTCCGGGGTTGAGCTATATGGCTACACCTTC.

A few counts support this clone. The chain uses TRBV28 and TRBJ1-6; D is uncertain. V was shortened by 4 bases and J by 6 bases, with 4 bases between the two germline ends. The CDR3 consists of 12 residues. Germline V CDR1 and CDR2: MDHEN, SYDVKM. The CDR3 DNA sequence: TGTGCCAGCAGTTCCGGTAATTCACCCCTCCACTTT. Protein product: CASSSGNSPLHF.

The J gene is TRBJ1-2, the V gene TRBV2; 9 bases line up with TRBD1. This CDR3 spans 12 amino acids. Germline lookup yields CDR1 SNHLY and CDR2 FYNNEI. V dropped 8 bases and J dropped 2; count of bases not matched to a gene: 0. The chain's CDR3 is CASGQGNYGYTF. DNA for the CDR3: TGTGCCAGCGGACAGGGGAACTATGGCTACACCTTC.

V usage is TRBV6-5 and J usage is TRBJ1-3; D is undetermined. The CDR3 is 14 amino acids. The V end lost 6 bases, the J end lost 0 bases, and 9 bases lay between the germline ends. Germline lookup yields CDR1 MNHEY and CDR2 SVGAGI. For the CDR3, the DNA is TGTGCCAGCAGCCCGACAAGCTCTGGAAACACCATATATTTT. This codes for CASSPTSSGNTIYF.

The chain couples TRBV6-5 to TRBJ2-7, with D possibly TRBD1 on 5 matching bases. CDR3 length equals 14 residues. V was cut by 8 bases and J by 4 bases, with 18 bases left in between. Germline loops: CDR1 MNHEY, CDR2 SVGAGI. The DNA for the CDR3 is TGTGCCAGCTCAAGGAACGACAGACAATACGAGCAGTACTTC. Translating gives CASSRNDRQYEQYF.

V usage is TRBV2 and J usage is TRBJ1-2; TRBD1 matches at 7 bases. The J segment lost 4 bases and the V segment lost 3 bases, leaving 2 bases of the junction unmatched. The CDR3 sequence is 13 residues long. Germline values: CDR1 SNHLY, CDR2 FYNNEI. Here the CDR3 DNA reads TGTGCCAGCAGTGAGCGGGACAGCTATGGCTACACCTTC. Protein sequence: CASSERDSYGYTF. Filled out from reference TRBV2 and TRBJ1-2, the complete variable domain reads EPEVTQTPSHQVTQMGQEVILRCVPISNHLYFYWYRQILGQKVEFLVSFYNNEISEKSEIFDDQFSVERPDGSNFTLKIRSTKLEDSAMYFCASSERDSYGYTFGSGTRLTVV.

The chain employs TRBV7-3 and TRBJ2-1, with 10 bases that match TRBD2. Germline V gives CDR1 SGHTA, CDR2 FQGTGA. The CDR3 sequence is 16 residues long. Trimming removed 5 bases from V and 7 bases from J; junction bases left unmatched: 11. The DNA of the CDR3 is TGTGCCAGCAGCACAACAGCCCTAGCGGGGGCAAATGAGCAGTTCTTC. Translated, it gives CASSTTALAGANEQFF.

The rearrangement links TRBV28 to TRBJ1-5; possibly TRBD1 for D (5 bases). Germline V lookup: CDR1 MDHEN, CDR2 SYDVKM. V lost 7 bases, J lost 4 bases, and 14 bases lay in between. The CDR3 is 14 residues long. This chain's CDR3 is CASNGRVRNQPQHF. DNA of the CDR3: TGTGCCAGCAACGGCAGGGTGAGGAATCAGCCCCAGCATTTT.

The V and J genes are TRBV5-1 and TRBJ2-1; no clear D. Germline values: CDR1 SGHRS, CDR2 YFSETQ. The CDR3 contains 15 residues. Trimming removed 0 bases at V and 4 bases at J, with 11 bases between. CDR3: CASSLGSQEYNEQFF. For the CDR3, the DNA is TGCGCCAGCAGCTTGGGGTCTCAGGAATACAATGAGCAGTTCTTC. Using reference TRBV5-1 and TRBJ2-1 for the parts outside the CDR3, the full variable domain is KAGVTQTPRYLIKTRGQQVTLSCSPISGHRSVSWYQQTPGQGLQFLFEYFSETQRNKGNFPGRFSGRQFSNSRSEMNVSTLELGDSALYLCASSLGSQEYNEQFFGPGTRLTVL.

The chain joins TRBV10-3 to TRBJ1-4, with 10 bases matching TRBD1. Germline CDR1 reads ENHRY; CDR2 reads SYGVKD. CDR3 length equals 12 residues. The junction had 4 bases not matched to a gene; V was cut back by 10 bases and J by 8 bases. CDR3 nucleotides: TGTGCCACCGGGACAGGGGAAGAAAAACTGTTTTTT. Translation gives CATGTGEEKLFF.

This chain links TRBV21-1 with TRBJ1-4; TRBD1, the table's D call, was not compared with the DNA. TRBV21-1 corresponds to a pseudogene. The CDR3 contains 13 residues. The CDR3 loop reads CASTRTDNEKLFF. In DNA form, the CDR3 reads TGTGCCAGCACCCGGACAGATAATGAAAAACTGTTTTTT.

This clone was counted a single time. The chain combines TRBV29-1 with TRBJ2-3; D gene unclear. Germline-derived CDR1 and CDR2 are SQVTM and ANQGSEA. CDR3 size: 12 residues. V dropped 4 bases and J dropped 1 base, with 6 bases sitting between them. The CDR3 region is CSVGQGTDTQYF. In DNA form, the CDR3 reads TGCAGCGTTGGGCAGGGCACAGATACGCAGTATTTT.

V is TRBV28 and J is TRBJ1-2; 7 nucleotides match TRBD1. The junction had 12 bases not matched to a gene; V was cut back by 6 bases and J by 8 bases. The CDR3 contains 14 residues. CDR1 is MDHEN and CDR2 is SYDVKM in the germline V gene. CDR3 sequence reads: CASRPQGGLVGYTF. The CDR3 DNA sequence: TGTGCCAGCAGGCCCCAAGGGGGCTTGGTAGGCTACACCTTC.

This clone was observed a few times. V gene TRBV6-4 combines with J gene TRBJ1-2, with a tentative D call TRBD1 (6 bases). The CDR3 contains 14 residues. Trimming shortened V by 6 bases and J by 8 bases, and 19 bases separated the two germline ends. CDR1 MRHNA and CDR2 SNTAGT come from the germline V gene. The CDR3, as DNA: TGTGCCAGCAGCCCCGGGACACCGTCGGGAGGCTACACCTTC. Translated: CASSPGTPSGGYTF.